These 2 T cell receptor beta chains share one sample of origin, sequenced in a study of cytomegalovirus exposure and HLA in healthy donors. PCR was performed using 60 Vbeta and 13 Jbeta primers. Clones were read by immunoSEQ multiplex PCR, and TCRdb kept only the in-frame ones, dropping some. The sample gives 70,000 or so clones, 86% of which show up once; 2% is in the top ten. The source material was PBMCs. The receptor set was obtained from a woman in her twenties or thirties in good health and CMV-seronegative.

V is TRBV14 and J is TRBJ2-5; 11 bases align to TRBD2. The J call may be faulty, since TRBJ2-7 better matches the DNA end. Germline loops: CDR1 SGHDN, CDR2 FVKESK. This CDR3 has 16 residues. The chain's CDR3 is CASSHPGTSGPSEQYF. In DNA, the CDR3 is TGTGCCAGCAGCCACCCCGGGACTAGCGGTCCTAGCGAGCAGTACTTC.

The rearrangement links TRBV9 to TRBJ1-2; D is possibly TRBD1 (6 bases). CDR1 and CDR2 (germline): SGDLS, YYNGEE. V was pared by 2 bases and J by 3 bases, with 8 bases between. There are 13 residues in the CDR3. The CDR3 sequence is CASSVSGDYGYTF. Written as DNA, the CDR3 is TGTGCCAGCAGCGTTTCAGGGGACTATGGCTACACCTTC.